This is a list of T cell receptor beta chains from one sample in a study of cytomegalovirus exposure and HLA in healthy donors. Method: immunoSEQ multiplex PCR; TCRdb's copy keeps in-frame clones and lacks some. In the table there are about 97,000 clones, less than 85% of which are singletons. Sequenced material: PBMCs. These receptors originate from a man between 35 and 55 years old in good health and CMV-seronegative. The CDR3 runs from the conserved cysteine through the conserved F or W. A D gene is named only where the DNA matches it firmly. Rows give clone size only sometimes, using once, few, many, or a class for an expanded clone.

size: .; V: TRBV19; D: .; J: TRBJ1-5; CDR3: CASSAIRALGQPQHF; DNA: TGTGCCAGTAGCGCGATCAGGGCTCTCGGTCAGCCCCAGCATTTT
size: .; V: TRBV30; D: TRBD2; J: TRBJ2-1; CDR3: CAWRLLAGGHTHNEQFF; DNA: TGTGCCTGGAGACTACTAGCGGGGGGGCACACTCACAATGAGCAGTTCTTC
size: .; V: TRBV10-3; D: .; J: TRBJ2-7; CDR3: CAISKEQSYEQYF; DNA: TGTGCCATCAGTAAGGAACAGAGCTACGAGCAGTACTTC
size: .; V: TRBV29-1; D: .; J: TRBJ1-4; CDR3: CSVEFAQAGEKLFF; DNA: TGCAGCGTTGAATTTGCACAGGCGGGAGAAAAACTGTTTTTT
size: .; V: TRBV6-1; D: .; J: TRBJ1-4; CDR3: CASSTRANEKLFF; DNA: TGTGCCAGCAGTACCAGGGCTAATGAAAAACTGTTTTTT
size: .; V: TRBV29-1; D: TRBD1; J: TRBJ1-4; CDR3: CSAARDSEKLFF; DNA: TGCAGCGCCGCCCGGGACAGTGAAAAACTGTTTTTT
size: few; V: TRBV29-1; D: .; J: TRBJ1-2; CDR3: CSVSQGWGYTF; DNA: TGCAGCGTTTCTCAGGGTTGGGGCTACACCTTC
size: once; V: TRBV19; D: .; J: TRBJ1-5; CDR3: CASSMSPRGRGRGYHGNQPQHF; DNA: TGTGCCAGTAGTATGTCCCCCAGGGGCAGGGGCAGGGGTTATCATGGCAATCAGCCCCAGCATTTT
size: .; V: TRBV6-5; D: .; J: TRBJ2-1; CDR3: CASSPTGTALGGQFF; DNA: TGTGCCAGCAGCCCGACCGGGACAGCTTTGGGGGGGCAGTTCTTC
size: .; V: TRBV7-2; D: TRBD2; J: TRBJ2-3; CDR3: CASSSLANTQYF; DNA: TGTGCCAGCAGCTCACTAGCGAATACGCAGTATTTT
size: .; V: TRBV4-1; D: .; J: TRBJ1-4; CDR3: CASSQGAHRETNEKLFF; DNA: TGCGCCAGCAGCCAAGGGGCTCACAGGGAAACTAATGAAAAACTGTTTTTT
size: .; V: TRBV25-1; D: .; J: TRBJ1-2; CDR3: CASSGRGNYGYTF; DNA: TGTGCCAGCAGTGGAAGGGGTAACTATGGCTACACCTTC
size: .; V: TRBV6-1; D: .; J: TRBJ1-6; CDR3: CASSETVRGGSPLHF; DNA: TGTGCCAGCAGTGAGACAGTGCGCGGCGGTTCACCCCTCCACTTT
size: .; V: TRBV12-2; D: .; J: TRBJ2-3; CDR3: CASRTIGGDADTQYF; DNA: TGTGCAAGTCGCACAATCGGGGGGGACGCAGATACGCAGTATTTT
size: .; V: TRBV12-5; D: TRBD1; J: TRBJ1-1; CDR3: CASGPPRRGEAFF; DNA: TGTGCTAGTGGTCCCCCGCGCAGGGGGGAAGCTTTCTTT
size: .; V: TRBV11-2; D: .; J: TRBJ2-7; CDR3: CASSLNFVYEQYF; DNA: TGTGCCAGCAGCTTAAACTTTGTCTACGAGCAGTACTTC
size: .; V: TRBV14; D: TRBD2; J: TRBJ2-2; CDR3: CASSAAGADTGELFF; DNA: TGTGCCAGCAGCGCAGCGGGGGCTGACACCGGGGAGCTGTTTTTT
size: few; V: TRBV6-1; D: .; J: TRBJ1-4; CDR3: CASSEQGRTNEKLFF; DNA: TGTGCCAGCAGTGAACAGGGCCGGACTAATGAAAAACTGTTTTTT
size: .; V: TRBV7-2; D: TRBD1; J: TRBJ1-2; CDR3: CASSLRGSGQGHPRYTF; DNA: TGTGCCAGCAGCCTCAGAGGATCGGGACAGGGGCACCCCCGCTACACCTTC
size: once; V: TRBV10-3; D: TRBD1; J: TRBJ1-1; CDR3: CAISEVGGTGDMNTEAFF; DNA: TGTGCCATCAGTGAGGTGGGAGGGACAGGGGATATGAACACTGAAGCTTTCTTT
size: .; V: TRBV11-2; D: .; J: TRBJ1-2; CDR3: CASSPTTGLDGYTF; DNA: TGTGCCAGCAGCCCAACGACAGGACTCGATGGCTACACCTTC
size: .; V: TRBV5-4; D: TRBD2; J: TRBJ2-7; CDR3: CASSSLAGLAYEQYF; DNA: TGTGCCAGCAGCTCTCTAGCGGGGCTCGCCTACGAGCAGTACTTC
size: once; V: TRBV6-6; D: .; J: TRBJ1-4; CDR3: CASSPGVNEKLFF; DNA: TGTGCCAGCAGTCCCGGGGTTAATGAAAAACTGTTTTTT
size: .; V: TRBV11-2; D: .; J: TRBJ2-7; CDR3: CASSLEWTPNRYEQYF; DNA: TGTGCCAGCAGCTTAGAATGGACTCCTAATAGGTACGAGCAGTACTTC
size: .; V: TRBV5-6; D: .; J: TRBJ2-4; CDR3: CASSLFQGDRAKNIQYF; DNA: TGTGCCAGCAGCTTATTTCAAGGGGATCGGGCCAAAAACATTCAGTACTTC
size: .; V: TRBV27; D: TRBD1; J: TRBJ2-7; CDR3: CASSYDRGLVEQYF; DNA: TGTGCCAGCAGTTACGACAGGGGCTTAGTCGAGCAGTACTTC